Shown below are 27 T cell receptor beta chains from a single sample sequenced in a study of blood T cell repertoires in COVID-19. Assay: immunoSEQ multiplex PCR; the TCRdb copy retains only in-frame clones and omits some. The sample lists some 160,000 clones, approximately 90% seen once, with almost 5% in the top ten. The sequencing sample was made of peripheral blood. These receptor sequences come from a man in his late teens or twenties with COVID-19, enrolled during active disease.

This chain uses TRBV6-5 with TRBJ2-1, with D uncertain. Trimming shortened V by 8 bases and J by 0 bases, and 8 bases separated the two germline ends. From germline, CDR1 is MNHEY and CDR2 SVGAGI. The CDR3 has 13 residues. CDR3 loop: CASGTSSYNEQFF. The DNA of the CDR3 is TGTGCCAGCGGTACGAGCTCCTACAATGAGCAGTTCTTC.

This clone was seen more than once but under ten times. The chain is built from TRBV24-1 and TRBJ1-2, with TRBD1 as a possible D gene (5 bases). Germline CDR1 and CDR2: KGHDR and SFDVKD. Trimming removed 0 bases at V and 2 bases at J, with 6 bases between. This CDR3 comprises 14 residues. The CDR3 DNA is TGTGCCACCAGTGATTTGAGGGGAAACTATGGCTACACCTTC. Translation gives CATSDLRGNYGYTF.

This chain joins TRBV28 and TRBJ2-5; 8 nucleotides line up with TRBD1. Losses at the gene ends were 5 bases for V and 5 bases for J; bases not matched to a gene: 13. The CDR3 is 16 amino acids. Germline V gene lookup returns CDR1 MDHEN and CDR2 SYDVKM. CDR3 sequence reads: CASSPGRQGARETQYF. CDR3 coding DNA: TGTGCCAGCAGTCCGGGGAGGCAGGGGGCGCGGGAGACCCAGTACTTC.

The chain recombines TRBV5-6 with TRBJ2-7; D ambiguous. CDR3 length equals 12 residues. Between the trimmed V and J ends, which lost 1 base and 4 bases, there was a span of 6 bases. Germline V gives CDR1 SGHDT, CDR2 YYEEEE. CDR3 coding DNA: TGTGCCAGCAGCTTGTCCCGTTACGAGCAGTACTTC. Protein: CASSLSRYEQYF.

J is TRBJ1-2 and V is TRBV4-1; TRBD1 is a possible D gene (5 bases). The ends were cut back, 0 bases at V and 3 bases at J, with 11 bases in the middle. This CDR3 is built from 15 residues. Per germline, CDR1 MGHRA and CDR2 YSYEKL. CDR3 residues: CASSQDGGGDYGYTF. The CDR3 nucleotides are TGCGCCAGCAGCCAAGATGGGGGAGGGGACTATGGCTACACCTTC.

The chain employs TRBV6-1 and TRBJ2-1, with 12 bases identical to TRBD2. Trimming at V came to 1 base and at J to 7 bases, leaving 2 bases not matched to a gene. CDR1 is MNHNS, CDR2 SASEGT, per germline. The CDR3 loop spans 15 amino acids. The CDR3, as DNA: TGTGCCAGCAGTGAAGGACTAGCGGGAGTAAATGAGCAGTTCTTC. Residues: CASSEGLAGVNEQFF.

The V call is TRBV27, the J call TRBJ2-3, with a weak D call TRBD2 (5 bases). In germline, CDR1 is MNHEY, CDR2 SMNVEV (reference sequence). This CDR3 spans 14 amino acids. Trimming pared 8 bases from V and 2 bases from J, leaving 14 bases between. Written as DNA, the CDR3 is TGTGCCAGCGGGCGTAGCGTAAACACAGATACGCAGTATTTT. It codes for CASGRSVNTDTQYF.

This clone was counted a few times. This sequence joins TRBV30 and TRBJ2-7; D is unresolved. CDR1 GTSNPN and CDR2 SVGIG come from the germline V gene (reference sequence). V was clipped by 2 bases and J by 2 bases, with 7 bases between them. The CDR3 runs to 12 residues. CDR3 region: CAWSTQTYEQYF. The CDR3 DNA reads TGTGCCTGGAGTACCCAGACCTACGAGCAGTACTTC.

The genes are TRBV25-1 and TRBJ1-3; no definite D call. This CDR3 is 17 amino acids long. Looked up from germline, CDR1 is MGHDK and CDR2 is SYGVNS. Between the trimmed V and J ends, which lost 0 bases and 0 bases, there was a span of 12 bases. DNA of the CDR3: TGTGCCAGCAGTGAATACGGAGGTAGAACCTCTGGAAACACCATATATTTT. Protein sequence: CASSEYGGRTSGNTIYF.

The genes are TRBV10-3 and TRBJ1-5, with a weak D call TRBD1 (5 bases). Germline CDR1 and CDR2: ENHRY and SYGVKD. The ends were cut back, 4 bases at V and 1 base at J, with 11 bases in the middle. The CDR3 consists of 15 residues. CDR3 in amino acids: CAISGGLDSNQPQHF. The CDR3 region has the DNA TGTGCCATCAGTGGGGGACTGGACAGCAATCAGCCCCAGCATTTT.

CDR3 sequence (DNA): TGTGCCACCAGTGATCCGGGGGGCCCAAGATGGAATGAGCAGTTCTTC. Translated, it gives CATSDPGGPRWNEQFF. V usage is TRBV24-1 and J usage is TRBJ2-1; possibly TRBD2 for D (7 bases). This CDR3 contains 16 residues. Trimming took 3 bases from V and 7 from J, leaving 18 bases between them. In germline, CDR1 is KGHDR, CDR2 SFDVKD.

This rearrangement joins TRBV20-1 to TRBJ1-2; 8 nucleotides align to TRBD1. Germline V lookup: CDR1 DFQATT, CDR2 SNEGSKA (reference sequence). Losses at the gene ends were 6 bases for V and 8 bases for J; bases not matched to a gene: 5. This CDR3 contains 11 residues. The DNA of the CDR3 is TGCAGTGCGCGAACAGGGGGGGGCTACACCTTC. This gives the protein CSARTGGGYTF.

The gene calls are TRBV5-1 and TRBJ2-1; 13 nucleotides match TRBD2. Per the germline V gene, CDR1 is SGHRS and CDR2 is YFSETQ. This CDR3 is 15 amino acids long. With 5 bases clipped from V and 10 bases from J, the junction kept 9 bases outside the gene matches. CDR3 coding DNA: TGCGCCAGCAGACCCGGGACTAGCGGGAAGCCAGAGCAGTTCTTC. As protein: CASRPGTSGKPEQFF.

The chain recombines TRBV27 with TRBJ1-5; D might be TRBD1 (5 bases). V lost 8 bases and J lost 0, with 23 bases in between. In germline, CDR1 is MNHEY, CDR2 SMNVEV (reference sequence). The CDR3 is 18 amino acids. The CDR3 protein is CASRPRTHPYYSNQPQHF. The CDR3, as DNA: TGTGCCAGCCGTCCCCGGACACATCCTTATTATAGCAATCAGCCCCAGCATTTT.

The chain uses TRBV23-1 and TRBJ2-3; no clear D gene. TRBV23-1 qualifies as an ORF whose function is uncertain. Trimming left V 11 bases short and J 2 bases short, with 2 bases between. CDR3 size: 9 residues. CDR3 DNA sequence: TGCGCCCACACAGATACGCAGTATTTT. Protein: CAHTDTQYF.

CDR3 sequence: CASTLAGYEQYF. The CDR3, as DNA: TGTGCCAGCACACTAGCTGGCTACGAGCAGTACTTC. This chain connects TRBV28 to TRBJ2-7; D might be TRBD2 (6 bases). Trimming shortened V by 7 bases and J by 3 bases, and 10 bases separated the two germline ends. Germline CDR1 reads MDHEN; CDR2 reads SYDVKM. This CDR3 spans 12 amino acids.

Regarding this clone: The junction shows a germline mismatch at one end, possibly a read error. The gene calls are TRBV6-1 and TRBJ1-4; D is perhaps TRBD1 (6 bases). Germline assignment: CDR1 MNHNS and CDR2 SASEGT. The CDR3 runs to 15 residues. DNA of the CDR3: TGTGCCAGCAGTGAAGCTAGCGGGGGGCGAGAAAAACTGCTTTTT. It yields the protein CASSEASGGREKLLF.

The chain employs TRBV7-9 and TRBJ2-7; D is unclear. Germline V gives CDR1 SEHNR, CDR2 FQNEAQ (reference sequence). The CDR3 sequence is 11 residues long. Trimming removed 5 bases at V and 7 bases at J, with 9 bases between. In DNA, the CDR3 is TGTGCCAGCAGCACTCGTGAAGAGCAGTACTTC. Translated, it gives CASSTREEQYF.

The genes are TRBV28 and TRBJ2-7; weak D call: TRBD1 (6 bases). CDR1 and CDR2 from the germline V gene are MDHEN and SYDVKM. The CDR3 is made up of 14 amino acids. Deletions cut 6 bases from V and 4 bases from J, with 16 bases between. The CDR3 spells CASSPGTPTYEQYF. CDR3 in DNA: TGTGCCAGCAGCCCCGGGACACCTACTTACGAGCAGTACTTC.

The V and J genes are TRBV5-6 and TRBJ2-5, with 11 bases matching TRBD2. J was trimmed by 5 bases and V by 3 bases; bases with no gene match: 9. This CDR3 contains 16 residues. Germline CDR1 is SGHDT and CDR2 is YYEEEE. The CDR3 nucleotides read TGTGCCAGCAGCTGGGACAGCCGACTAGCGGGGGAGACCCAGTACTTC. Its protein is CASSWDSRLAGETQYF.

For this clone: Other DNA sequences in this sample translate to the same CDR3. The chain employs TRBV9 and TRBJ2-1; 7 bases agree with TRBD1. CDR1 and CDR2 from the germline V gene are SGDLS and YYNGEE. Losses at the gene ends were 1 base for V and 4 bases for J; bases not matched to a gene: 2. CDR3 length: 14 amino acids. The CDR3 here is CASSVRGLYNEQFF. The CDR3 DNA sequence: TGTGCCAGCAGCGTAAGGGGGCTATACAATGAGCAGTTCTTC.

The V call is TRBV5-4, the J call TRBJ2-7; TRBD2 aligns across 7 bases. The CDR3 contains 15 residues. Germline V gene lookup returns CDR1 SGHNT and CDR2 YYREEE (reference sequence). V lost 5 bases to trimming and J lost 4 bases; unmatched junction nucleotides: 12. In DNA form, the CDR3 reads TGTGCCAGCAGACGTGATAGGGCGGGAGCTTACGAGCAGTACTTC. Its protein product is CASRRDRAGAYEQYF.

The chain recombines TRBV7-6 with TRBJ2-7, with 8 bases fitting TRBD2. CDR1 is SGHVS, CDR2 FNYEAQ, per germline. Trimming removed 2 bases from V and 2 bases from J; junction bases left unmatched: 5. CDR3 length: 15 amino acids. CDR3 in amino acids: CASSLFTSGTYEQYF. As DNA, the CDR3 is TGTGCCAGCAGCTTATTTACTAGCGGAACCTACGAGCAGTACTTC.

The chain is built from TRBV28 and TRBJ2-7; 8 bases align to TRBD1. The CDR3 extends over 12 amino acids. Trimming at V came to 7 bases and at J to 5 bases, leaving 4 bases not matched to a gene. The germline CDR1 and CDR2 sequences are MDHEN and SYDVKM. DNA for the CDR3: TGTGCCAGCAATACAGGGGGGCACGAGCAGTACTTC. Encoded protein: CASNTGGHEQYF.

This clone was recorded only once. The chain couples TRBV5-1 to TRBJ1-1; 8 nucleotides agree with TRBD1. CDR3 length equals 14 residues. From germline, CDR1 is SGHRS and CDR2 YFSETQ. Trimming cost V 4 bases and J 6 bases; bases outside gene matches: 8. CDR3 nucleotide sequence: TGCGCCAGCAGCCCAATGACAGGGGACCCTGAAGCTTTCTTT. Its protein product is CASSPMTGDPEAFF. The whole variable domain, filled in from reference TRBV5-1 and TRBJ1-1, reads KAGVTQTPRYLIKTRGQQVTLSCSPISGHRSVSWYQQTPGQGLQFLFEYFSETQRNKGNFPGRFSGRQFSNSRSEMNVSTLELGDSALYLCASSPMTGDPEAFFGQGTRLTVV.

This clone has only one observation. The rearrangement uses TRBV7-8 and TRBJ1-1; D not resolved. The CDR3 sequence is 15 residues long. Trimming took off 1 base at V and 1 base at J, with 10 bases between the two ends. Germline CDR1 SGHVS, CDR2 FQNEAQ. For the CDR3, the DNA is TGTGCCAGCAGCTTAGTGGGCCGGCAGAACACTGAAGCTTTCTTT. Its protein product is CASSLVGRQNTEAFF.

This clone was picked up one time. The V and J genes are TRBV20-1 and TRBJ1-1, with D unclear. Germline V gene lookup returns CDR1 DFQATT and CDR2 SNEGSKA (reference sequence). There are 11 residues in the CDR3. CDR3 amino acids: CSSPLNTEAFF. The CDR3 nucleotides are TGCAGCTCCCCGTTAAACACTGAAGCTTTCTTT.